The next 20 T cell receptor beta chains were all read from a single sample in a study of blood T cell repertoires in COVID-19. Profiling relied on immunoSEQ multiplex PCR, and the TCRdb table lists in-frame clones only, not all of them. The sample lists 250,000 to 350,000 clones; approximately 90% were seen once. Material for sequencing was PBMCs or T cells enriched from blood (not recorded which). Every receptor here comes from a woman aged 18-35 years who had recovered from COVID-19.

The V and J genes are TRBV11-2 and TRBJ2-2; D is possibly TRBD2 (6 bases). The germline gives CDR1 SGHAT, CDR2 FQNNGV. The CDR3 runs to 16 residues. Between the trimmed V and J ends, which lost 2 bases and 5 bases, there was a span of 15 bases. CDR3 in DNA: TGTGCCAGCAGCTTACACCCGGGGGTGGGGACCGGGGAGCTGTTTTTT. This codes for CASSLHPGVGTGELFF.

The genes are TRBV5-1 and TRBJ2-2, with 9 bases that match TRBD2. V gave up 4 bases and J gave up 4 bases; unmatched junction bases: 5. The CDR3 sequence is 15 residues long. CDR1 and CDR2 from the germline V gene are SGHRS and YFSETQ. The CDR3 DNA reads as TGCGCCAGCAGCGTTCGGCGGGGGGGCACCGGGGAGCTGTTTTTT. Its translation is CASSVRRGGTGELFF.

CDR3 sequence (DNA): TGTGCCTGGAGTGACTTTCGGACAGGTAGTAATTCACCCCTCCACTTT. Translated, it gives CAWSDFRTGSNSPLHF. The genes are TRBV30 and TRBJ1-6, with 7 bases identical to TRBD1. The CDR3 runs 16 residues. Germline V gives CDR1 GTSNPN, CDR2 SVGIG (reference sequence). V dropped 1 base and J dropped 6; count of bases not matched to a gene: 9.

The J gene is TRBJ2-3, the V gene TRBV5-1; 12 bases align to TRBD2. J gave up 1 base and V 4 bases, and 7 bases lay outside the gene matches. Germline-derived CDR1 and CDR2 are SGHRS and YFSETQ. This CDR3 has 17 amino acids. This CDR3 reads CASSLGLAGMGTDTQYF. The CDR3 region has the DNA TGCGCCAGCAGCCTTGGACTAGCGGGGATGGGCACAGATACGCAGTATTTT.

The rearrangement uses TRBV5-1 and TRBJ2-1; 7 positions agree with TRBD2. CDR3 length equals 13 residues. With V trimmed by 0 bases and J by 7 bases, 1 base remained unmatched. In germline, CDR1 is SGHRS, CDR2 YFSETQ. CDR3 bases: TGCGCCAGCAGCTTGGCCGGGGGGAATGAGCAGTTCTTC. It is translated as CASSLAGGNEQFF.

This clone was observed at least ten times. The chain couples TRBV6-5 to TRBJ2-7; tentatively, D is TRBD1 (5 bases). CDR1 and CDR2 (germline): MNHEY, SVGAGI. The CDR3 has 12 residues. V was shortened by 8 bases and J by 3 bases, with 11 bases between the two germline ends. CDR3 sequence: CASWGRNYEQYF. As DNA, the CDR3 is TGTGCCAGCTGGGGCAGAAACTACGAGCAGTACTTC.

The CDR3 region has the DNA TGCGCCAGCAGCCACAGACAGGCGAGCTCTGGAAACACCATATATTTT. This sequence encodes CASSHRQASSGNTIYF. The chain joins TRBV5-1 to TRBJ1-3; perhaps TRBD1 as D (6 bases). CDR3 length equals 16 residues. CDR1 and CDR2 (germline): SGHRS, YFSETQ. The germline V and J ends were trimmed by 4 bases and 0 bases, with 14 bases remaining between them.

The rearrangement links TRBV2 to TRBJ1-6; perhaps TRBD1 as D (5 bases). Germline V CDR1 and CDR2: SNHLY, FYNNEI. V was clipped by 4 bases and J by 9 bases, with 13 bases between them. This CDR3 has 14 amino acids. The CDR3 region has the DNA TGTGCCAGCAGTGCAGACGGGGGAAGTTCACCCCTCCACTTT. Translated, it gives CASSADGGSSPLHF.

This clone has just one count. The J gene is TRBJ2-1, the V gene TRBV11-2; D gene ambiguous. Trimming left V 0 bases short and J 8 bases short, with 11 bases between. Germline V gene lookup returns CDR1 SGHAT and CDR2 FQNNGV. This CDR3 spans 14 amino acids. CDR3 nucleotides: TGTGCCAGCAGCTTAGACCCCGCGGTATATGAGCAGTTCTTC. Translated: CASSLDPAVYEQFF.

This clone was seen just once. This chain joins TRBV19 and TRBJ2-2, with D perhaps TRBD1 (6 bases). Germline loops: CDR1 LNHDA, CDR2 SQIVND (reference sequence). This CDR3 spans 16 amino acids. Trimming cost V 8 bases and J 2 bases, with 18 bases left between them. The CDR3 loop reads CASSDPGHRNTGELFF. The CDR3 nucleotides read TGTGCCAGTTCAGATCCGGGACATCGTAACACCGGGGAGCTGTTTTTT.

The chain carries TRBV5-4 and TRBJ2-3; D possibly corresponds to TRBD2 (7 bases). Germline CDR1 and CDR2: SGHNT and YYREEE (reference sequence). The CDR3 runs 16 residues. V lost 0 bases and J 6 bases, leaving 17 bases between the germline ends. The CDR3 coding sequence is TGTGCCAGCAGCTTGGCAACGCGGGGGCGCGCGGATACGCAGTATTTT. The encoded protein is CASSLATRGRADTQYF.

The V gene is TRBV4-1, the J gene TRBJ1-1; no firm D call. V lost 0 bases and J 6 bases, leaving 8 bases between the germline ends. The CDR3 covers 13 residues. Germline lookup yields CDR1 MGHRA and CDR2 YSYEKL. CDR3 sequence: CASSQEPRSEAFF. The DNA for the CDR3 is TGCGCCAGCAGCCAAGAGCCCCGGTCTGAAGCTTTCTTT.

This chain connects TRBV27 to TRBJ2-7, with 7 bases fitting TRBD2. The germline V gene encodes CDR1 MNHEY and CDR2 SMNVEV (reference sequence). The CDR3 runs to 15 residues. V gave up 0 bases and J gave up 5 bases; unmatched junction bases: 7. The CDR3 DNA follows: TGTGCCAGCAGTTTATCGGGAGGGGCTGGGCACGAGCAGTACTTC. Its protein product is CASSLSGGAGHEQYF.

The J gene is TRBJ1-5, the V gene TRBV18; a weak D match, TRBD1 (6 bases). The CDR3 spans 14 residues. The V end lost 2 bases, the J end lost 7 bases, and 12 bases lay between the germline ends. Germline CDR1 KGHSH, CDR2 LQKENI. CDR3: CASSPRQGTQPQHF. The CDR3 DNA reads as TGTGCCAGCTCACCAAGGCAGGGGACACAGCCCCAGCATTTT.

The chain is built from TRBV6-2 or TRBV6-3 and TRBJ1-1, with TRBD1 matching over 10 bases. Looked up from germline, CDR1 is MNHEY and CDR2 is SVGEGT. This CDR3 region has 17 residues. J lost 0 bases, V lost 2 bases, and 6 bases had no gene match. CDR3: CASSYPTGGGVNTEAFF. As DNA, the CDR3 is TGTGCCAGCAGTTACCCGACAGGGGGCGGGGTGAACACTGAAGCTTTCTTT.

The chain couples TRBV6-5 to TRBJ2-7, with D perhaps TRBD1 (6 bases). The length of the CDR3 is 15 residues. V lost 4 bases and J lost 4, with 17 bases in between. Germline CDR1 is MNHEY and CDR2 is SVGAGI. The DNA for the CDR3 is TGTGCCAGCAGTTCGCCGGTTGGGACACGGTACGAGCAGTACTTC. It translates to CASSSPVGTRYEQYF.

The chain combines TRBV6-1 with TRBJ1-2, with D unresolved. The germline gives CDR1 MNHNS, CDR2 SASEGT. Trimming left V 1 base short and J 10 bases short, with 10 bases between. CDR3 length: 12 amino acids. CDR3 sequence: CASSEVRIDYTF. The CDR3 nucleotides read TGTGCCAGCAGTGAAGTGCGGATCGACTACACCTTC.

The V and J genes are TRBV19 and TRBJ1-4, with a possible D match to TRBD1 (6 bases). Germline-derived CDR1 and CDR2 are LNHDA and SQIVND (reference sequence). There are 16 residues in the CDR3. V gave up 7 bases and J gave up 0 bases, with 15 bases separating them. CDR3 sequence reads: CASTPRTAATNEKLFF. The CDR3 nucleotides are TGTGCCAGTACCCCCCGGACAGCCGCAACTAATGAAAAACTGTTTTTT. Full variable domain (missing parts from reference TRBV19 and TRBJ1-4): DGGITQSPKYLFRKEGQNVTLSCEQNLNHDAMYWYRQDPGQGLRLIYYSQIVNDFQKGDIAEGYSVSREKKESFPLTVTSAQKNPTAFYLCASTPRTAATNEKLFFGSGTQLSVL.

This chain links TRBV24-1 with TRBJ1-2, with D hard to call. Germline CDR1 KGHDR, CDR2 SFDVKD. V lost 4 bases and J lost 8, with 16 bases in between. This CDR3 contains 14 residues. The CDR3 is CATSEATGWKGYTF. DNA of the CDR3: TGTGCCACCAGTGAAGCTACGGGATGGAAAGGCTACACCTTC.

The rearrangement links TRBV5-1 to TRBJ1-3, with D possibly being TRBD1 (6 bases). V was clipped by 4 bases and J by 4 bases, with 15 bases between them. CDR3 size: 15 residues. In germline, CDR1 is SGHRS, CDR2 YFSETQ. The CDR3 coding sequence is TGCGCCAGCAGCGCACAGGGTACATCCGGAAACACCATATATTTT. It specifies CASSAQGTSGNTIYF.